The entry below describes one T cell receptor (beta chain). This entry comes from a study of blood T cell repertoires in COVID-19. The overall study: The United States, Italy and Spain provided the acute and convalescent COVID-19 samples. Sample material is recorded as cDNA or gDNA derived from T cells, B-cell-depleted T cells, or PBMCs.

Sequenced by immunoSEQ multiplex PCR; TCRdb stores in-frame clones only, minus some. This sample has under 300,000 clones, with 80% to 90% found just once. A Seattle source enrolled patients during active infection and followed them longitudinally. Input material: peripheral blood. The origin of this receptor is a woman in her 70s with COVID-19, enrolled during active disease.

The CDR3 reads CASSLEGGLPYEQYF. For the CDR3, the DNA is TGCGCCAGCAGCTTGGAGGGCGGACTCCCCTACGAGCAGTACTTC. The V call is TRBV5-1, the J call TRBJ2-7, with D perhaps TRBD2 (5 bases). The germline V and J ends were trimmed by 0 bases and 2 bases, with 12 bases remaining between them. CDR1 SGHRS and CDR2 YFSETQ come from the germline V gene. There are 15 residues in the CDR3.